The next 8 T cell receptor beta chains were all read from a single sample in a study of blood T cell repertoires in COVID-19. Assay used: immunoSEQ multiplex PCR; TCRdb lists only in-frame clones, some missing. The repertoire holds 470,000 or so clones, with approximately 85% as singletons. Sample: peripheral blood. These receptors were collected from a human donor in a cohort sampled during active COVID-19.

This rearrangement joins TRBV28 to TRBJ1-5, with D perhaps TRBD1 (6 bases). Between the trimmed V and J ends, which lost 6 bases and 4 bases, there was a span of 10 bases. Germline lookup yields CDR1 MDHEN and CDR2 SYDVKM. The CDR3 sequence is 13 residues long. For the CDR3, the DNA is TGTGCCAGCAGAAGACAGGTTAATCAGCCCCAGCATTTT. Translation gives CASRRQVNQPQHF.

This chain links TRBV7-9 with TRBJ1-1; 8 positions agree with TRBD1. V was pared by 2 bases and J by 8 bases, with 10 bases of the junction left unmatched. From germline, CDR1 is SEHNR and CDR2 FQNEAQ (reference sequence). The CDR3 is made up of 15 amino acids. Written as DNA, the CDR3 is TGTGCCAGCAGCTTAATAATGACAGGGGCGGGGGAAGCTTTCTTT. This gives the protein CASSLIMTGAGEAFF.

The V call is TRBV9, the J call TRBJ2-1; 7 bases are a match to TRBD1. The CDR3 length is 14 residues. The J segment lost 6 bases and the V segment lost 4 bases, leaving 7 bases of the junction unmatched. CDR1 is SGDLS, CDR2 YYNGEE, per germline. The CDR3: CASSPPTGVNEQFF. DNA for the CDR3: TGTGCCAGCAGCCCTCCAACAGGGGTCAATGAGCAGTTCTTC.

The chain joins TRBV18 to TRBJ2-5; the D gene is possibly TRBD2 (7 bases). CDR3 length: 17 residues. V lost 3 bases, J lost 8 bases, and 25 bases lay in between. Germline CDR1 KGHSH, CDR2 LQKENI. CDR3 residues: CASSPDRGGIISFTQYF. Written as DNA, the CDR3 is TGTGCCAGCTCACCGGATCGCGGGGGCATAATTTCCTTTACCCAGTACTTC.

The rearrangement links TRBV14 to TRBJ2-7; tentative D call: TRBD2 (6 bases). This CDR3 has 15 residues. Trimming removed 1 base at V and 2 bases at J, with 12 bases between. The V gene's germline CDR1 is SGHDN and CDR2 FVKESK. The CDR3 DNA reads TGTGCCAGCAGCCAAGGGAGCGGGTGGGCCTACGAGCAGTACTTC. It is translated as CASSQGSGWAYEQYF. The whole variable domain, filled in from reference TRBV14 and TRBJ2-7, reads EAGVTQFPSHSVIEKGQTVTLRCDPISGHDNLYWYRRVMGKEIKFLLHFVKESKQDESGMPNNRFLAERTGGTYSTLKVQPAELEDSGVYFCASSQGSGWAYEQYFGPGTRLTVT.

The chain couples TRBV6-2 or TRBV6-3 to TRBJ2-6; D is ambiguous. From germline, CDR1 is MNHEY and CDR2 SVGEGT. The CDR3 contains 14 residues. V lost 5 bases and J lost 4, with 9 bases in between. Here the CDR3 reads CASSHRYGANVLTF. CDR3 nucleotide sequence: TGTGCCAGCAGTCACAGATACGGGGCCAACGTCCTGACTTTC.

The chain links TRBV3-1 (or the pseudogene TRBV3-2) to TRBJ2-5; 9 nucleotides line up with TRBD2. J was trimmed by 6 bases and V by 3 bases; bases with no gene match: 8. In germline, CDR1 is LGHDT, CDR2 YNNKEL (reference sequence). The CDR3 runs 15 residues. The CDR3 loop reads CASSQVGGLAQTQYF. The CDR3 nucleotides are TGTGCCAGCAGCCAGGTCGGGGGACTAGCACAGACCCAGTACTTC.

This chain joins TRBV11-1 and TRBJ1-5, with TRBD1 matching over 9 bases. CDR1 is SGHAT, CDR2 FQDESV, per germline (reference sequence). This CDR3 is 15 amino acids long. With 5 bases clipped from V and 4 bases from J, the junction kept 6 bases outside the gene matches. The CDR3 sequence is CASSRGQGRNQPQHF. CDR3 nucleotide sequence: TGTGCCAGCAGCCGGGGACAGGGCAGAAATCAGCCCCAGCATTTT.